The entry below describes one TCR beta chain. Antigen: not known. This entry comes from a study of T cell repertoires in cytomegalovirus infection. About the study: As its CMV epitopes, the study selected recently identified HLA-C-restricted and well-studied HLA-B-restricted targets. Based on public TCR beta signatures, there were indications of CMV infection and of a matching HLA type. Whole-study findings and limits: Carriers of CMV plus the relevant HLA were identified by cumulative public TCR beta family frequency.

Trimming at V came to 5 bases and at J to 5 bases, leaving 8 bases not matched to a gene. This CDR3 region has 15 residues. Germline V gene lookup returns CDR1 LGHNA and CDR2 YSLEER. TCRdb reprocessed the reads with MiXCR, giving one entry per CDR3 protein. The sample shows 900,000 to 950,000 distinct CDR3 sequences, under 40% of them seen only once. The chain links TRBV4-3 to TRBJ2-1; 8 bases align to TRBD1. Specimen: cultured CD8+ T cells from PBMCs, collected from culture after CMV antigen stimulation. The TCR comes from a human donor in good health (CMV status not recorded). Some clones in this sample may be carry-over from other donors' samples. The CDR3 DNA sequence: TGCGCCAGCAGCTCGGGCAGGGGGCCGAACAATGAGCAGTTCTTC. Protein sequence: CASSSGRGPNNEQFF.